The clone carrying this TCR beta chain was seen at least ten times. CDR3-region Arm-PCR and iRepertoire HTBI primers produced the TCR beta libraries. From the multiplex PCR reads, TCRdb called clonotypes with MiXCR, one entry per CDR3 protein. The sample lists 440,000 or so distinct CDR3 sequences, 16% seen once, with approximately 11% in the top ten. The record originates from a study of regulatory T cells in long-lasting Graves disease. This CDR3 region has 15 residues. The J segment lost 6 bases and the V segment lost 3 bases, leaving 6 bases of the junction unmatched. The germline V gene encodes CDR1 MNHEY and CDR2 SVGAGI. Time point reported: newly diagnosed GD, antithyroid drugs for less than 3 months. With RNA extracted from PBMCs as input, the TCR library was made. This sample also belongs to another study, concerning T cells in Graves' hyperthyroidism and ophthalmopathy.

Sample: peripheral blood mononuclear cells (PBMCs), taken at new diagnosis, from a patient treated with antithyroid drugs. V is TRBV6-5 and J is TRBJ2-1, with 9 bases fitting TRBD2. The receptor comes from a woman in her 30s with Graves disease. The CDR3 loop reads CASSYIAGEPNEQFF. The CDR3 DNA is TGTGCCAGCAGTTATATAGCGGGAGAACCCAATGAGCAGTTCTTC.